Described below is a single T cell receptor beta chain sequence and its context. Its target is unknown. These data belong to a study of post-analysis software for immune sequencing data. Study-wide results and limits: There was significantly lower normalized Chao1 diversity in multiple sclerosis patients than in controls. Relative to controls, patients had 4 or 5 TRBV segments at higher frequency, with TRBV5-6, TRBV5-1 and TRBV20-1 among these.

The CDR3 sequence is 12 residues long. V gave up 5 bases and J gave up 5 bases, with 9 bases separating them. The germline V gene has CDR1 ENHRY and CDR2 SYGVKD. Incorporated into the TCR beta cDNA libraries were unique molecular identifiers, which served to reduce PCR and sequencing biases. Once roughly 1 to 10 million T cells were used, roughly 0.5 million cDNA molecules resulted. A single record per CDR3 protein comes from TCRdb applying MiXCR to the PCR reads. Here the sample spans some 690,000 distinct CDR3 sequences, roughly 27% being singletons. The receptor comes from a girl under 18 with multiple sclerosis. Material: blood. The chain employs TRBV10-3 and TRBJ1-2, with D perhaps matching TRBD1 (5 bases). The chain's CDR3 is CAISRDGYGYTF. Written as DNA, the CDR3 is TGTGCCATCAGTAGGGACGGGTATGGCTACACCTTC.